The 29 T cell receptor beta chains below come from one sample, sequenced in a study of regulatory T cells in long-lasting Graves disease. Library construction for TCR beta used iRepertoire HTBI primers and Arm-PCR of CDR3 regions. One entry per CDR3 protein, called by TCRdb with MiXCR from the multiplex PCR reads. The data contain 420,000 or so distinct CDR3 sequences, roughly 15% of them singletons. Specified time point: newly diagnosed GD, antithyroid drugs for less than 3 months. There was RNA extracted from PBMCs, and the TCR library was made from it. These same records also appear under a second study, on T cells in Graves' hyperthyroidism and ophthalmopathy.

Sequenced material: peripheral blood mononuclear cells (PBMCs), taken at new diagnosis, from a patient treated with antithyroid drugs. These receptor sequences come from a woman between 18 and 29 years old with Graves disease.

This clonotype was detected once. The chain uses TRBV7-2 and TRBJ1-1, with D hard to call. Germline lookup yields CDR1 SGHTA and CDR2 FQGNSA. The CDR3 consists of 13 residues. V was pared by 1 base and J by 4 bases, with 7 bases between. CDR3 protein: CASSLVLSTEAFF. For the CDR3, the DNA is TGTGCCAGCAGCTTAGTGCTGAGCACTGAAGCTTTCTTT.

This clonotype was seen ten or more times. This chain connects TRBV27 to TRBJ2-5, with D unclear. V was clipped by 2 bases and J by 4 bases, with 11 bases between them. CDR1 is MNHEY and CDR2 is SMNVEV in the germline V gene (reference sequence). CDR3 size: 14 residues. This CDR3 reads CASSLQISSETQYF. The CDR3 DNA follows: TGTGCCAGCAGTTTACAGATTAGCTCAGAGACCCAGTACTTC.

The chain links TRBV28 to TRBJ2-5, with TRBD1 as a possible D gene (6 bases). CDR3 size: 15 residues. Trimming took off 5 bases at V and 6 bases at J, with 19 bases between the two ends. From germline, CDR1 is MDHEN and CDR2 SYDVKM. This chain's CDR3 is CASSTPSQGTQTQYF. The CDR3 DNA reads TGTGCCAGCAGTACCCCATCACAGGGAACGCAGACCCAGTACTTC.

A few counts support this clonotype. This chain connects TRBV19 to TRBJ2-7, with 7 bases matching TRBD1. V shed 4 bases, J shed 2 bases, and the junction held 2 bases outside the gene matches. Germline V lookup: CDR1 LNHDA, CDR2 SQIVND (reference sequence). The CDR3 has 13 amino acids. The CDR3, as DNA: TGTGCCAGTAGTAAAGGACAGGCCTACGAGCAGTACTTC. Translation gives CASSKGQAYEQYF. Looking up the rest from reference TRBV19 and TRBJ2-7 gives the full variable domain: DGGITQSPKYLFRKEGQNVTLSCEQNLNHDAMYWYRQDPGQGLRLIYYSQIVNDFQKGDIAEGYSVSREKKESFPLTVTSAQKNPTAFYLCASSKGQAYEQYFGPGTRLTVT.

The chain combines TRBV5-1 with TRBJ2-1, with TRBD1 matching over 11 bases. The J segment lost 8 bases and the V segment lost 4 bases, leaving 8 bases of the junction unmatched. This CDR3 spans 15 amino acids. The germline gives CDR1 SGHRS, CDR2 YFSETQ. The DNA for the CDR3 is TGCGCCAGCAGCGCACTACCGGGACAGGGGGATGAGCAGTTCTTC. Translation gives CASSALPGQGDEQFF.

The chain combines TRBV29-1 with TRBJ1-1, with a possible D match to TRBD1 (5 bases). CDR3 length: 14 residues. The germline gives CDR1 SQVTM, CDR2 ANQGSEA. V was clipped by 3 bases and J by 9 bases, with 20 bases between them. The CDR3 is CSVDFFGAGGKAFF. The CDR3 nucleotides read TGCAGCGTTGATTTCTTCGGGGCGGGGGGTAAAGCTTTCTTT. Full variable domain (rest looked up from reference TRBV29-1 and TRBJ1-1): SAVISQKPSRDICQRGTSLTIQCQVDSQVTMMFWYRQQPGQSLTLIATANQGSEATYESGFVIDKFPISRPNLTFSTLTVSNMSPEDSSIYLCSVDFFGAGGKAFFGQGTRLTVV.

Of note for this clonotype: At one end, the junction sequence differs from germline, possibly due to a read error. The chain recombines TRBV7-8 with TRBJ2-1; 11 bases are a match to TRBD2. Per the germline V gene, CDR1 is SGHVS and CDR2 is FQNEAQ. CDR3 length equals 17 residues. DNA for the CDR3: TGTGCCAGCAGCTTACGGGGACTAGCGGACTCCTACAATGAGCAGATCTTC. Its translation: CASSLRGLADSYNEQIF.

This clonotype was seen a few times. The chain recombines TRBV13 with TRBJ2-7, with a weak D call TRBD2 (6 bases). CDR1 PRHDT and CDR2 FYEKMQ come from the germline V gene (reference sequence). With 4 bases removed from V and 6 bases from J, the gap between germline ends came to 13 bases. The CDR3 consists of 13 residues. The CDR3 region is CASSSPGLLEQYF. CDR3 DNA sequence: TGTGCCAGCAGCTCACCGGGACTTCTCGAGCAGTACTTC.

The sample holds many counts of this clonotype. This chain connects TRBV7-2 to TRBJ2-7; possible D gene TRBD2, 6 bases. The CDR3 is 14 amino acids. The germline gives CDR1 SGHTA, CDR2 FQGNSA. The ends were cut back, 6 bases at V and 0 bases at J, with 12 bases in the middle. DNA of the CDR3: TGTGCCAGCAGTCACGACGGGAGCTCCTACGAGCAGTACTTC. Protein: CASSHDGSSYEQYF.

A word on this clonotype: A much larger clone sits a single nucleotide away, making a read error possible. The rearrangement uses TRBV2 and TRBJ2-5; TRBD2 matches at 12 bases. The CDR3 extends over 15 amino acids. Trimming cost V 2 bases and J 4 bases; bases outside gene matches: 2. From germline, CDR1 is SNHLY and CDR2 FYNNEI. Here the CDR3 reads CASSELAGGRETQYF. The CDR3 nucleotides are TGTGCCAGCAGTGAACTAGCGGGAGGGCGAGAGACCCAGTACTTC.

This clonotype was recorded at least ten times. This sequence joins TRBV7-9 and TRBJ2-3; a possible D gene is TRBD2 (6 bases). Per germline, CDR1 SEHNR and CDR2 FQNEAQ (reference sequence). V was pared by 8 bases and J by 2 bases, with 14 bases between. CDR3 length: 14 residues. CDR3 region: CASRGTFTTDTQYF. The CDR3 coding sequence is TGTGCCAGCCGCGGGACTTTCACCACAGATACGCAGTATTTT.

This clonotype was seen ten or more times. This rearrangement joins TRBV6-5 to TRBJ2-7; D possibly corresponds to TRBD1 (6 bases). Germline CDR1 MNHEY, CDR2 SVGAGI. V gave up 4 bases and J gave up 0 bases, with 10 bases separating them. This CDR3 has 14 residues. DNA for the CDR3: TGTGCCAGCAGTTTACAGGGCAACTCCTACGAGCAGTACTTC. This translates into CASSLQGNSYEQYF.

This clonotype was counted many times. This sequence joins TRBV7-9 and TRBJ2-3, with D possibly matching TRBD2 (6 bases). Trimming took 6 bases from V and 1 from J, leaving 11 bases between them. The CDR3 length is 14 residues. Germline V lookup: CDR1 SEHNR, CDR2 FQNEAQ (reference sequence). CDR3 bases: TGTGCCAGCAGGGAGTTAGCGGGCACAGATACGCAGTATTTT. Translation: CASRELAGTDTQYF.

This clonotype was detected a few times. The chain is built from TRBV27 and TRBJ2-3; weak D call: TRBD2 (6 bases). The V and J ends lost 5 bases and 4 bases respectively, with 22 bases between them. CDR3 size: 17 residues. CDR1 MNHEY and CDR2 SMNVEV come from the germline V gene (reference sequence). The CDR3 DNA reads as TGTGCCAGCAGTGTACGGAGGAGGGTCCCTTTTGCAGATACGCAGTATTTT. Its translation is CASSVRRRVPFADTQYF.

This chain uses TRBV28 with TRBJ2-3; 8 bases fit TRBD2. CDR1 and CDR2 (germline): MDHEN, SYDVKM. The length of the CDR3 is 19 residues. V shed 5 bases and J 3 bases; nucleotides not matched to a gene: 19. The CDR3 DNA follows: TGTGCCAGCAGTCTGCGCGTAGGACTAAGCGGGAGCGGAACAGATACGCAGTATTTT. Protein: CASSLRVGLSGSGTDTQYF.

This clonotype was picked up many times. This sequence joins TRBV3-1 and TRBJ1-1; D is possibly TRBD1 (5 bases). The V end lost 3 bases, the J end lost 4 bases, and 15 bases lay between the germline ends. Germline CDR1 is LGHDT and CDR2 is YNNKEL (reference sequence). There are 15 residues in the CDR3. In DNA form, the CDR3 reads TGTGCCAGCAGCCAGAAGGGGCGTATTGGCACTGAAGCTTTCTTT. This gives the protein CASSQKGRIGTEAFF.

This chain joins TRBV7-2 and TRBJ2-1; 11 nucleotides agree with TRBD2. The CDR3 covers 15 residues. From germline, CDR1 is SGHTA and CDR2 FQGNSA. V trimming: 6 bases; J trimming: 5 bases; junction bases outside the gene matches: 6. CDR3 amino acids: CASRLTSGSHNEQFF. CDR3 DNA: TGTGCCAGCAGACTAACTAGCGGGAGTCACAATGAGCAGTTCTTC.

This clonotype was counted ten times or more. The chain combines TRBV28 with TRBJ2-7; 8 positions match TRBD2. The CDR3 runs to 18 residues. V shed 1 base and J 0 bases; nucleotides not matched to a gene: 11. Germline assignment: CDR1 MDHEN and CDR2 SYDVKM. CDR3 sequence (DNA): TGTGCCAGCAGTTTATTTTTAAAACTAGCGGAGAGCTCCTACGAGCAGTACTTC. Its protein product is CASSLFLKLAESSYEQYF.

The chain has TRBV3-1 and TRBJ2-7; a possible D gene is TRBD2 (5 bases). Between the trimmed V and J ends, which lost 4 bases and 9 bases, there was a span of 16 bases. There are 13 residues in the CDR3. Germline lookup yields CDR1 LGHDT and CDR2 YNNKEL (reference sequence). This CDR3 is CASSPDSARGQYF. CDR3 DNA: TGTGCCAGCAGCCCGGACTCTGCTCGGGGGCAGTACTTC.

This clonotype was recorded many times. The V gene is TRBV3-1, the J gene TRBJ1-1, with a possible D match to TRBD1 (5 bases). CDR1 and CDR2 (germline): LGHDT, YNNKEL (reference sequence). This CDR3 contains 13 residues. Trimming pared 5 bases from V and 11 bases from J, leaving 18 bases between. The CDR3 sequence is CASSTRGTGRAFF. The CDR3 nucleotides are TGTGCCAGCAGCACAAGGGGCACAGGTCGGGCTTTCTTT.

The genes are TRBV20-1 and TRBJ2-1; D is undetermined. CDR1 is DFQATT, CDR2 SNEGSKA, per germline (reference sequence). This CDR3 is built from 14 residues. With 0 bases removed from V and 7 bases from J, the gap between germline ends came to 13 bases. The DNA for the CDR3 is TGCAGTGCTAGAGATGGCGCCCTACCAAATGAGCAGTTCTTC. It codes for CSARDGALPNEQFF.

The genes are TRBV27 and TRBJ2-7, with 11 bases identical to TRBD2. Germline loops: CDR1 MNHEY, CDR2 SMNVEV (reference sequence). The CDR3 has 16 amino acids. The ends lost 4 bases at V and 2 bases at J; junction bases unmatched: 7. This CDR3 reads CASSSRTSGPPYEQYF. CDR3 nucleotide sequence: TGTGCCAGCAGTTCCCGGACTAGCGGGCCCCCCTACGAGCAGTACTTC.

Of note for this clonotype: This may be a read error: a much more frequent sequence differs by one nucleotide. This rearrangement joins TRBV6-2 or TRBV6-3 to TRBJ2-1; D gene uncertain. This CDR3 contains 12 residues. Trimming stripped 3 bases from V and 6 bases from J, with 6 bases between. Germline V gene sequence: CDR1 MNHEY, CDR2 SVGEGT. CDR3 loop: CASSYEFNEQFF. The CDR3 DNA follows: TGTGCCAGCAGTTATGAGTTCAATGAGCAGTTCTTC.

This rearrangement joins TRBV29-1 to TRBJ2-7; 8 bases line up with TRBD1. CDR3 size: 13 residues. With V trimmed by 6 bases and J by 2 bases, 6 bases remained unmatched. Germline lookup yields CDR1 SQVTM and CDR2 ANQGSEA. CDR3: CSVKAGGPYEQYF. Written as DNA, the CDR3 is TGCAGCGTGAAAGCAGGGGGCCCCTACGAGCAGTACTTC.

The chain has TRBV10-3 and TRBJ2-7; no clear D. Deletions cut 3 bases from V and 3 bases from J, with 12 bases between. Germline CDR1 reads ENHRY; CDR2 reads SYGVKD. The CDR3 totals 14 residues. The CDR3 loop reads CAISDSDADYEQYF. CDR3 sequence (DNA): TGTGCCATCAGTGATTCAGACGCCGACTACGAGCAGTACTTC.

This clonotype was seen at least ten times. The chain uses TRBV4-1 and TRBJ1-1, with 9 nucleotides matching TRBD1. V dropped 0 bases and J dropped 1; count of bases not matched to a gene: 3. Germline CDR1 reads MGHRA; CDR2 reads YSYEKL. CDR3 length: 16 amino acids. The CDR3 DNA sequence: TGCGCCAGCAGCCAAGACCGGGACAGGGCGAACACTGAAGCTTTCTTT. It yields the protein CASSQDRDRANTEAFF.

The chain is built from TRBV4-3 and TRBJ2-2, with D uncertain. Deletions cut 0 bases from V and 7 bases from J, with 6 bases between. Per the germline V gene, CDR1 is LGHNA and CDR2 is YSLEER. The CDR3 runs 13 residues. CDR3 sequence: CASSQDGDGELFF. In DNA, the CDR3 is TGCGCCAGCAGCCAAGACGGAGACGGGGAGCTGTTTTTT.

This clonotype occurred many times. The chain recombines TRBV7-2 with TRBJ2-1; no definite D call. V was pared by 3 bases and J by 2 bases, with 5 bases between. The CDR3 covers 13 residues. In germline, CDR1 is SGHTA, CDR2 FQGNSA. CDR3 in amino acids: CASSLRTYNEQFF. The CDR3 DNA reads TGTGCCAGCAGCTTGCGGACCTACAATGAGCAGTTCTTC.

The chain recombines TRBV4-1 with TRBJ2-2; D remains unclear. CDR1 and CDR2 from the germline V gene are MGHRA and YSYEKL. This CDR3 is built from 14 residues. V was shortened by 1 base and J by 6 bases, with 9 bases between the two germline ends. The CDR3 DNA reads TGCGCCAGCAGCCAAGTTATCGACCCCGGGGAGCTGTTTTTT. This codes for CASSQVIDPGELFF.